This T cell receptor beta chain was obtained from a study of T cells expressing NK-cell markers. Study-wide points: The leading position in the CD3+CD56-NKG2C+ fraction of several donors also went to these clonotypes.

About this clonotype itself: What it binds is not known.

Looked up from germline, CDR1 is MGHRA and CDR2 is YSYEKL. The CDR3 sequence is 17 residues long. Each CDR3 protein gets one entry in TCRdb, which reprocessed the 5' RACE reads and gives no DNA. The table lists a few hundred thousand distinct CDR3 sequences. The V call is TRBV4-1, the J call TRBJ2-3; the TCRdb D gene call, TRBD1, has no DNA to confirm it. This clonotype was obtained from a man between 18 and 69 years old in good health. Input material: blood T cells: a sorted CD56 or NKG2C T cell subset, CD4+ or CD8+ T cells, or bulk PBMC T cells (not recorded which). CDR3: CASSQDRGQGVPDTQYF.